This T cell receptor (beta chain) came from a study of cytomegalovirus exposure and HLA in healthy donors. This clone was observed a few times. A multiplex PCR was run with 60 Vbeta primers and 13 Jbeta primers. TCRdb's copy holds only in-frame clones and misses some; the assay was immunoSEQ multiplex PCR. The table shows roughly 200,000 clones, with about four fifths occurring only once. The ends were cut back, 3 bases at V and 6 bases at J, with 13 bases in the middle. The germline V gene encodes CDR1 SEHNR and CDR2 FQNEAQ (reference sequence). The length of the CDR3 is 14 residues. Sequencing used PBMCs. The chain recombines TRBV7-9 with TRBJ2-3; the D gene is possibly TRBD2 (5 bases). The source is a female donor in good health and CMV-seronegative. The CDR3: CASSFEGQADTQYF. CDR3 nucleotide sequence: TGTGCCAGCAGCTTCGAGGGCCAGGCGGATACGCAGTATTTT.